This TCR beta chain is drawn from a study of cytomegalovirus exposure and HLA in healthy donors. Findings and limits, study-wide: For most TCR beta V segments, an earlier analysis put the productive rate at about 90% or about 30% of the time. Using the classifier, cytomegalovirus status was reportedly diagnosed with high specificity and sensitivity.

With 60 Vbeta and 13 Jbeta primers, the PCR was carried out. The repertoire was sequenced with immunoSEQ multiplex PCR; TCRdb's copy has only in-frame clones and lacks some. The sample has about 100,000 clones, 81% seen once. The ends were cut back, 5 bases at V and 0 bases at J, with 8 bases in the middle. The CDR3 extends over 15 amino acids. The V gene's germline CDR1 is MNHEY and CDR2 SVGAGI. Note on this clone: What it binds is not known.

The chain carries TRBV6-5 and TRBJ1-6; no reliable D call. This TCR was recovered from a man in his forties in good health and CMV-seropositive. What was sequenced was PBMCs. CDR3 sequence: CASSLRSSYNSPLHF. In nucleotides, the CDR3 is TGTGCCAGCAGTCTACGGAGCTCCTATAATTCACCCCTCCACTTT.